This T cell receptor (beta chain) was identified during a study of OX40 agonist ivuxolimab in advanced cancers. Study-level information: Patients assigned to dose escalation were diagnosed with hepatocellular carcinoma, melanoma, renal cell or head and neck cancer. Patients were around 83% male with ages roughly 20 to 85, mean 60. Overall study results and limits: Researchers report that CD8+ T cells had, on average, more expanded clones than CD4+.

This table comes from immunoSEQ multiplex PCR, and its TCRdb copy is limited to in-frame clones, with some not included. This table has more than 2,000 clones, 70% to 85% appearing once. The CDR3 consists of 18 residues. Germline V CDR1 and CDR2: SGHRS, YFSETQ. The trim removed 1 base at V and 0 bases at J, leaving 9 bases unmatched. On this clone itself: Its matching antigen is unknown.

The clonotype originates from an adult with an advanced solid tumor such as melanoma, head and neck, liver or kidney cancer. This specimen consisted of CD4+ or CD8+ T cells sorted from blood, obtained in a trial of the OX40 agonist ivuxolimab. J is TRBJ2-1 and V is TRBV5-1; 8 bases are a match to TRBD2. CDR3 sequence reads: CASSLTGGIPNSYNEQFF. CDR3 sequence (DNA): TGCGCCAGCAGCTTGACGGGGGGGATACCGAACTCCTACAATGAGCAGTTCTTC.